This TCR beta chain emerged from a study of T cells in Graves' hyperthyroidism and ophthalmopathy. Amplification yielded TCR beta CDR3 regions, with RNA transcripts as the source. First-round RT-PCR with HTBI primers amplified the TCR CDR3 region. Using its own MiXCR run on the multiplex PCR reads, TCRdb lists one record per CDR3 protein. The sample lists approximately 740,000 distinct CDR3 sequences, 14% occurring once. Notes on the study in general: Ophthalmopathy, which appeared later, was predicted by the model a median approximately 6.7 months before onset.

In its sample, this clonotype was seen many times. Its specificity is not known. Germline V gene sequence: CDR1 SNHLY, CDR2 FYNNEI. This CDR3 is 13 amino acids long. Trimming left V 7 bases short and J 6 bases short, with 14 bases between. The source is a woman younger than 30 with Graves' hyperthyroidism. The V and J genes are TRBV2 and TRBJ2-3; D possibly corresponds to TRBD2 (5 bases). Sequenced input: blood. Here the CDR3 reads CASIGTSVDTQYF. Here the CDR3 DNA reads TGTGCCAGCATCGGAACTAGTGTGGATACGCAGTATTTT. The full variable domain, its missing parts supplied by reference TRBV2 and TRBJ2-3, is EPEVTQTPSHQVTQMGQEVILRCVPISNHLYFYWYRQILGQKVEFLVSFYNNEISEKSEIFDDQFSVERPDGSNFTLKIRSTKLEDSAMYFCASIGTSVDTQYFGPGTRLTVL.